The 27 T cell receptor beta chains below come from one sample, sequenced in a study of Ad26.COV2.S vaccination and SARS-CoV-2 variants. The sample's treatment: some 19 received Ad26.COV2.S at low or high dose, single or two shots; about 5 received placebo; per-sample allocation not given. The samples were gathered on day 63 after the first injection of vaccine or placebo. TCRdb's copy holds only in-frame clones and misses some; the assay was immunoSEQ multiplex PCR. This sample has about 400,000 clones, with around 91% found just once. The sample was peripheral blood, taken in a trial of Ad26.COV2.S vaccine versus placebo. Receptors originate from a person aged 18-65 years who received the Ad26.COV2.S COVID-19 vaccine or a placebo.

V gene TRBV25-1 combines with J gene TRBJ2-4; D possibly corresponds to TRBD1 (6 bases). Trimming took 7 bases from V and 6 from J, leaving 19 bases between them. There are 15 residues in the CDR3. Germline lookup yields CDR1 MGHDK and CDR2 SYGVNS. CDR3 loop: CASIADDADRNIQYF. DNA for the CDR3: TGTGCCAGCATCGCGGACGATGCGGACAGAAACATTCAGTACTTC. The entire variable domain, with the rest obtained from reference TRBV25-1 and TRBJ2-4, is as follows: EADIYQTPRYLVIGTGKKITLECSQTMGHDKMYWYQQDPGMELHLIHYSYGVNSTEKGDLSSESTVSRIRTEHFPLTLESARPSHTSQYLCASIADDADRNIQYFGAGTRLSVL.

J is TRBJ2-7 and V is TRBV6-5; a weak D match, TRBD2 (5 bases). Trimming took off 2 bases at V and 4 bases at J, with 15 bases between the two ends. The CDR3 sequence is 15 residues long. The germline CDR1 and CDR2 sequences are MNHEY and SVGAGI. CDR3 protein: CASSYAADPPYEQYF. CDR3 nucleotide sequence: TGTGCCAGCAGTTACGCAGCGGATCCTCCTTACGAGCAGTACTTC.

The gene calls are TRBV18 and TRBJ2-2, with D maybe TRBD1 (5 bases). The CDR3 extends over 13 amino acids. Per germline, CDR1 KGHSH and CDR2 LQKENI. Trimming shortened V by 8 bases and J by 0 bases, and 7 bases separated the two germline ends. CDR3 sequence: CASQQANTGELFF. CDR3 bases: TGTGCCAGCCAACAGGCGAACACCGGGGAGCTGTTTTTT.

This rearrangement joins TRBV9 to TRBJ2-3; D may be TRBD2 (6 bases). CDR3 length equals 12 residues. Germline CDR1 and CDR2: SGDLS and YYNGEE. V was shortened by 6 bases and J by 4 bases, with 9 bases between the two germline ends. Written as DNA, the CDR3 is TGTGCCAGCAATCGCGGGGCAGATACGCAGTATTTT. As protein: CASNRGADTQYF.

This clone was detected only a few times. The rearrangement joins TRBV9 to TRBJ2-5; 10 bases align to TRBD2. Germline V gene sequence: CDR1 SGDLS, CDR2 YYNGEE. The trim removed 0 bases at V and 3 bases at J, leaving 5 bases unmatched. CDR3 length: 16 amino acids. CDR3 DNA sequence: TGTGCCAGCAGCGTAGGGCTAGCGGGAGTGGAAGAGACCCAGTACTTC. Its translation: CASSVGLAGVEETQYF.

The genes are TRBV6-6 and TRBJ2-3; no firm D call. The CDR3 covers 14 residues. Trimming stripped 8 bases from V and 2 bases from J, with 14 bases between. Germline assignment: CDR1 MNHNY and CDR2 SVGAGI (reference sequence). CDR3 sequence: CASQLPATTDTQYF. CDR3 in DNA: TGTGCCAGCCAACTCCCAGCGACCACAGATACGCAGTATTTT.

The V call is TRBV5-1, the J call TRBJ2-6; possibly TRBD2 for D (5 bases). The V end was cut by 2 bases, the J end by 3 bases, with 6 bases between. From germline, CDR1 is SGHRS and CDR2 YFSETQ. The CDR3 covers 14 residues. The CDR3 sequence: CASSFEGGANVLTF. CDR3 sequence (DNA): TGCGCCAGCAGCTTTGAGGGTGGGGCCAACGTCCTGACTTTC.

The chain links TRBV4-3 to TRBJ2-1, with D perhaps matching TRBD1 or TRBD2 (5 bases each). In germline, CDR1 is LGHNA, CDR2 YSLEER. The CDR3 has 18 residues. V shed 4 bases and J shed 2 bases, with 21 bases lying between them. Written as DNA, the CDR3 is TGCGCCAGCAGCCGTGGCCCCGGGGCGGAGCCCGCCTACAATGAGCAGTTCTTC. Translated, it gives CASSRGPGAEPAYNEQFF.

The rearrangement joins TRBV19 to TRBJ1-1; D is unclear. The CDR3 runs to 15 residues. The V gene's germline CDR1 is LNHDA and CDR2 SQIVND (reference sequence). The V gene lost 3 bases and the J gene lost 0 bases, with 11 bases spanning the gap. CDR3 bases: TGTGCCAGTAGTATCTCGGGGAGGATGAACACTGAAGCTTTCTTT. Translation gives CASSISGRMNTEAFF.

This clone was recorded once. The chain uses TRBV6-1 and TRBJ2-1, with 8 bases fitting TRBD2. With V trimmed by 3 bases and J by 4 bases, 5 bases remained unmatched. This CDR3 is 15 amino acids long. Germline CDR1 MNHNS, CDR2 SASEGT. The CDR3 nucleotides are TGTGCCAGCAGTGAGACGGGAGGGCCTTACAATGAGCAGTTCTTC. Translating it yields CASSETGGPYNEQFF.

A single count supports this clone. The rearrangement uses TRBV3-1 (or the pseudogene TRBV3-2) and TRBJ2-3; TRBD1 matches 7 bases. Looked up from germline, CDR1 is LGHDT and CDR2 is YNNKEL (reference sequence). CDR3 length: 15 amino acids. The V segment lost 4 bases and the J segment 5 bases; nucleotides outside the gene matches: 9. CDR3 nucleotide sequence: TGTGCCAGCAGCCGTCCGGGACAGAGGATAGATACGCAGTATTTT. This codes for CASSRPGQRIDTQYF.

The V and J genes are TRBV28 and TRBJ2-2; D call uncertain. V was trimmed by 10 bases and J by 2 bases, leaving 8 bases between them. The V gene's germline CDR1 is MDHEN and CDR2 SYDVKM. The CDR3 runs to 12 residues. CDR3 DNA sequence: TGTGCCACCTCGGCCAACACCGGGGAGCTGTTTTTT. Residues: CATSANTGELFF.

The CDR3 sequence is CASSPDRGQHEQYF. The CDR3 bases are TGTGCCAGCTCACCAGACAGGGGGCAACACGAGCAGTACTTC. The V gene is TRBV18, the J gene TRBJ2-7; TRBD1 agrees at 10 bases. Trimming cost V 2 bases and J 5 bases; bases outside gene matches: 3. CDR1 KGHSH and CDR2 LQKENI come from the germline V gene. The length of the CDR3 is 14 residues.

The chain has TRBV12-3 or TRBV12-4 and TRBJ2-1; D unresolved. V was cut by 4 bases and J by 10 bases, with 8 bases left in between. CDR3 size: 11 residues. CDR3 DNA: TGTGCCAGCAGTTCTTTAGTAGAGCAGTTCTTC. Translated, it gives CASSSLVEQFF.

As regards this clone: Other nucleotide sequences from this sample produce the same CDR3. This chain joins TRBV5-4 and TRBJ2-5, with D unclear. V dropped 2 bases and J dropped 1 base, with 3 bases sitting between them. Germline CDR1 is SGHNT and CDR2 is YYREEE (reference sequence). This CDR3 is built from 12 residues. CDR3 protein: CASSFRQETQYF. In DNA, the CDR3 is TGTGCCAGCAGCTTCCGCCAAGAGACCCAGTACTTC.

CDR3: CAWSVSERYGETQYF. The CDR3 DNA follows: TGTGCCTGGAGTGTATCAGAACGGTATGGAGAGACCCAGTACTTC. The chain recombines TRBV30 with TRBJ2-5; D unresolved. Germline V CDR1 and CDR2: GTSNPN, SVGIG (reference sequence). The CDR3 sequence is 15 residues long. V lost 0 bases and J 4 bases, leaving 15 bases between the germline ends.

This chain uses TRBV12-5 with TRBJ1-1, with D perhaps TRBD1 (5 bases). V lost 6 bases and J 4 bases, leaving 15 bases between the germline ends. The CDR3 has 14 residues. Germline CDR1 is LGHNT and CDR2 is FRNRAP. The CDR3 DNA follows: TGTGCTAGTGGCATCTCGACCGGGGGCACTGAAGCTTTCTTT. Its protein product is CASGISTGGTEAFF. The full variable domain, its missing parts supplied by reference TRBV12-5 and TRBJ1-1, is DARVTQTPRHKVTEMGQEVTMRCQPILGHNTVFWYRQTMMQGLELLAYFRNRAPLDDSGMPKDRFSAEMPDATLATLKIQPSEPRDSAVYFCASGISTGGTEAFFGQGTRLTVV.

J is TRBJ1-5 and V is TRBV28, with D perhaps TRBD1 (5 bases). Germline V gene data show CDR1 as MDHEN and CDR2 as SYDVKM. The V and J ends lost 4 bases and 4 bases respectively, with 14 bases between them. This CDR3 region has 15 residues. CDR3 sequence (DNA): TGTGCCAGCAGTTCCGCCGGGGGGGTGAATCAGCCCCAGCATTTT. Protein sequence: CASSSAGGVNQPQHF. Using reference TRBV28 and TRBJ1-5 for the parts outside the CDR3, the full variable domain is DVKVTQSSRYLVKRTGEKVFLECVQDMDHENMFWYRQDPGLGLRLIYFSYDVKMKEKGDIPEGYSVSREKKERFSLILESASTNQTSMYLCASSSAGGVNQPQHFGDGTRLSIL.

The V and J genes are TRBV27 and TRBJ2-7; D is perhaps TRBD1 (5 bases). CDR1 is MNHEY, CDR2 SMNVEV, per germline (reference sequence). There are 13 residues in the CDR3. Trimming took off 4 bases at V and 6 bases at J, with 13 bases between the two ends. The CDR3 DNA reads TGTGCCAGCAGTTATCGTGGGGCGGCCGAGCAGTACTTC. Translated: CASSYRGAAEQYF.

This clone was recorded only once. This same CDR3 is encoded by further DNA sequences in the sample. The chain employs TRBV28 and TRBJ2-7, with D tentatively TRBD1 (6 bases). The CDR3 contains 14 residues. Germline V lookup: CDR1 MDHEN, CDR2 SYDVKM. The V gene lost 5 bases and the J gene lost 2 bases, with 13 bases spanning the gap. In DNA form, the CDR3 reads TGTGCCAGCAGTCCCAGACAGGCCCCCTACGAGCAGTACTTC. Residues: CASSPRQAPYEQYF.

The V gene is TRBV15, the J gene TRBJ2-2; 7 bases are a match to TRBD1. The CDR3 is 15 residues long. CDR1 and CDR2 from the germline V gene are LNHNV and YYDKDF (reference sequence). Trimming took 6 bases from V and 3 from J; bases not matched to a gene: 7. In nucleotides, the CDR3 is TGTGCCACCAGTGAGGGGGCAGAGGACACCGGGGAGCTGTTTTTT. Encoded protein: CATSEGAEDTGELFF.

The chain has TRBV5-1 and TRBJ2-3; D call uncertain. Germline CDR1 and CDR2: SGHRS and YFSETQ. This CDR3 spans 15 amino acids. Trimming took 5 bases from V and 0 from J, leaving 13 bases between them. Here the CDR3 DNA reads TGCGCCAGCAGTGTTCAAGCGACTAGCACAGATACGCAGTATTTT. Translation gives CASSVQATSTDTQYF.

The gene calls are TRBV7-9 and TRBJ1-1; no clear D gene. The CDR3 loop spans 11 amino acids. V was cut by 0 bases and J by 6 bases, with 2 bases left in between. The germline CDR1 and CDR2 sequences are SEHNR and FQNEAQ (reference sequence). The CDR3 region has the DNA TGTGCCAGCAGCTTAGCCTCTGAAGCTTTCTTT. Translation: CASSLASEAFF.

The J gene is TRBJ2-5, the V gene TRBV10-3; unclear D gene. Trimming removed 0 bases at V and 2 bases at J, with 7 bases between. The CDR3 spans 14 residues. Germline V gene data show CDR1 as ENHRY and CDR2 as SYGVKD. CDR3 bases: TGTGCCATCAGTGAGTCGATGGGTCAAGAGACCCAGTACTTC. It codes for CAISESMGQETQYF.

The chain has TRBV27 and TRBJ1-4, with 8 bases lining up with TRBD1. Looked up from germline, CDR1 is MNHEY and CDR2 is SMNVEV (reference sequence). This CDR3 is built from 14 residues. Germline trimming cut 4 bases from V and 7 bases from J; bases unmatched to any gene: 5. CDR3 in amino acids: CASSSRGRGEKLFF. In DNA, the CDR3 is TGTGCCAGCAGTTCCAGGGGGCGCGGTGAAAAACTGTTTTTT.

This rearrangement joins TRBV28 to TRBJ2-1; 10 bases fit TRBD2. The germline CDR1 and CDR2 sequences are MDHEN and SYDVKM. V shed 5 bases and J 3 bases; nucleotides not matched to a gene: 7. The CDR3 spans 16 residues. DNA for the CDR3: TGTGCCAGCAGTACGCCAGCGGGAGGGTACTACAATGAGCAGTTCTTC. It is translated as CASSTPAGGYYNEQFF.

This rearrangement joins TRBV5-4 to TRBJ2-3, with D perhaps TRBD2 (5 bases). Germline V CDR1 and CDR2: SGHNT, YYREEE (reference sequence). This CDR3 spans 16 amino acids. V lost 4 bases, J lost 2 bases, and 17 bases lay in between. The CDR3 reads CASSPPGRGFTDTQYF. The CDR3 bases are TGTGCCAGCAGCCCCCCTGGGCGCGGGTTCACAGATACGCAGTATTTT. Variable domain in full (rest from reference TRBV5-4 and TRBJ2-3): ETGVTQSPTHLIKTRGQQVTLRCSSQSGHNTVSWYQQALGQGPQFIFQYYREEENGRGNFPPRFSGLQFPNYSSELNVNALELDDSALYLCASSPPGRGFTDTQYFGPGTRLTVL.